This TCR beta chain comes out of a study of cytomegalovirus exposure and HLA in healthy donors. At the time of sampling, donors were nominally healthy, though unrecorded immune exposures were likely. General study points: Most TCR beta V segments were productive about 90% or about 30% of the time in an earlier analysis. As a later analysis revealed, the rate of TCR association differed by HLA locus, with DRB1 most and HLA-C fewest.

Comments on this clone: Its specificity is not known.

It was with 60 Vbeta and 13 Jbeta primers that the PCR ran. Using immunoSEQ multiplex PCR, the repertoire was profiled, and TCRdb retains in-frame clones only, with some absent. The table includes around 200,000 clones, roughly 82% detected once. The source is a girl aged 2-9 years in good health and CMV-seropositive. What was sequenced was PBMCs.

CDR3 loop: CASTLQRGETQYF. CDR3 bases: TGTGCCAGCACCCTGCAGCGAGGAGAGACCCAGTACTTC. The chain combines TRBV28 with TRBJ2-5; no definite D call. The germline gives CDR1 MDHEN, CDR2 SYDVKM. There are 13 residues in the CDR3. Deletions cut 7 bases from V and 4 bases from J, with 13 bases between.